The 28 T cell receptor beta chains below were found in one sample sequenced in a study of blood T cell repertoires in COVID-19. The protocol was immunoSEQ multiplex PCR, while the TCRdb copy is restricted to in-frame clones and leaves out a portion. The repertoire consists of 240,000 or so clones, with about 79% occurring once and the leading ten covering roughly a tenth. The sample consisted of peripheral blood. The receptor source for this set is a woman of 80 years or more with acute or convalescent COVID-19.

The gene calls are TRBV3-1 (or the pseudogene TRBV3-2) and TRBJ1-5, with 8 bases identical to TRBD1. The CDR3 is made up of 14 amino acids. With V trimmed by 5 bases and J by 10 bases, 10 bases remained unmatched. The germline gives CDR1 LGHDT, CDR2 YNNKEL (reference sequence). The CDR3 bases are TGTGCCAGCAGCGAGGGGGACAGGACCTATCCCCAGCATTTT. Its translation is CASSEGDRTYPQHF.

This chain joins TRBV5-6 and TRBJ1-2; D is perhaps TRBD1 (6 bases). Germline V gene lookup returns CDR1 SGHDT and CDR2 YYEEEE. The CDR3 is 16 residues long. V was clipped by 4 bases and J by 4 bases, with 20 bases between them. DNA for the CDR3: TGTGCCAGCAGCCCCTTTCATTCGGGGGGCGTCTATGGCTACACCTTC. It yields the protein CASSPFHSGGVYGYTF. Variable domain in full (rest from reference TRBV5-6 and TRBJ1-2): DAGVTQSPTHLIKTRGQQVTLRCSPKSGHDTVSWYQQALGQGPQFIFQYYEEEERQRGNFPDRFSGHQFPNYSSELNVNALLLGDSALYLCASSPFHSGGVYGYTFGSGTRLTVV.

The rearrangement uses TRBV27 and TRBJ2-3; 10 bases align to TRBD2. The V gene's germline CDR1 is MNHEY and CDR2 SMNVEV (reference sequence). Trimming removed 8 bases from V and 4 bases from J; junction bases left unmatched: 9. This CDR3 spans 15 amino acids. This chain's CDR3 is CASASSGGTPDTQYF. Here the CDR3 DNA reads TGTGCCAGCGCCTCTAGCGGGGGAACCCCAGATACGCAGTATTTT.

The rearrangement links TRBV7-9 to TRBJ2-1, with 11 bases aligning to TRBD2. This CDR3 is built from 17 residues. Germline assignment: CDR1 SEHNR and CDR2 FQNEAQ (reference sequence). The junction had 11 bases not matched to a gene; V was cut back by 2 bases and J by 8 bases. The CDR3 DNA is TGTGCCAGCAGCTTAAATCGACTAGCGGGGAGTGGAGATGAGCAGTTCTTC. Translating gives CASSLNRLAGSGDEQFF.

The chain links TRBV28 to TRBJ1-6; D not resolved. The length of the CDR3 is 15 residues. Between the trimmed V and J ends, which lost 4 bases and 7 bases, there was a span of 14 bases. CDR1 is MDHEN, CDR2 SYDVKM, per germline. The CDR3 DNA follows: TGTGCCAGCAGTTACCGGGAAAGAAAGAATTCACCCCTCCACTTT. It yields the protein CASSYRERKNSPLHF.

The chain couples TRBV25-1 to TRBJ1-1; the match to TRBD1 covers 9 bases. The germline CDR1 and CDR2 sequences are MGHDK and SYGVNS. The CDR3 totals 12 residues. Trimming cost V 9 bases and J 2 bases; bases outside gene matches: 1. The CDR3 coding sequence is TGTGCCAGTACAGGGGGCAACACTGAAGCTTTCTTT. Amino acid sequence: CASTGGNTEAFF.

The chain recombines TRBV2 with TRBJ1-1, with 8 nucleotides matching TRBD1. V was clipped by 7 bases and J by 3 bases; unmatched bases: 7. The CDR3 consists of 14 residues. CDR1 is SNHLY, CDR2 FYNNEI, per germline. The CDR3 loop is CASTLRGQDTEAFF. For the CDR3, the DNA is TGTGCCAGCACCCTCAGGGGGCAAGACACTGAAGCTTTCTTT.

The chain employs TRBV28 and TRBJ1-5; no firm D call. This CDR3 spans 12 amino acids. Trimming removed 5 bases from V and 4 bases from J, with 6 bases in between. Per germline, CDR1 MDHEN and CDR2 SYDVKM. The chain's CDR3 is CASSVENQPQHF. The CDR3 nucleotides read TGTGCCAGCAGTGTAGAGAATCAGCCCCAGCATTTT.

The CDR3 loop reads CAWSPWLEETQYF. The DNA for the CDR3 is TGTGCCTGGAGTCCATGGCTAGAAGAGACCCAGTACTTC. This sequence joins TRBV30 and TRBJ2-5, with unresolved D. Per germline, CDR1 GTSNPN and CDR2 SVGIG (reference sequence). Trimming left V 2 bases short and J 3 bases short, with 10 bases between. The CDR3 is 13 residues long.

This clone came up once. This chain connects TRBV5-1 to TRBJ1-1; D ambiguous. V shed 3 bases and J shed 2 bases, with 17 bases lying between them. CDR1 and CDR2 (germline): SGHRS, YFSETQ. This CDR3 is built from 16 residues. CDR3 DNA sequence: TGCGCCAGCAGCTCGGGGAGTGGACTGACAAACACTGAAGCTTTCTTT. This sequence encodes CASSSGSGLTNTEAFF.

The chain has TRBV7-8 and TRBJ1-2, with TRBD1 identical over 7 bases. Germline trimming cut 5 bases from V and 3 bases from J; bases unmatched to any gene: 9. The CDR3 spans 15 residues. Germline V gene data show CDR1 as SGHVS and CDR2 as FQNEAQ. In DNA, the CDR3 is TGTGCCAGCAGCCCCAGGGGGGCTAGTCACTATGGCTACACCTTC. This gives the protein CASSPRGASHYGYTF. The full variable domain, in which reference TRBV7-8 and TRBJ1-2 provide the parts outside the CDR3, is GAGVSQSPRYKVAKRGQDVALRCDPISGHVSLFWYQQALGQGPEFLTYFQNEAQLDKSGLPSDRFFAERPEGSVSTLKIQRTQQEDSAVYLCASSPRGASHYGYTFGSGTRLTVV.

CDR3 sequence reads: CASSPTLLAGATDTQYF. As DNA, the CDR3 is TGTGCCAGCAGCCCAACCTTACTAGCGGGGGCCACAGATACGCAGTATTTT. This sequence joins TRBV7-2 and TRBJ2-3; 11 bases are a match to TRBD2. In germline, CDR1 is SGHTA, CDR2 FQGNSA. This CDR3 contains 17 residues. V lost 5 bases to trimming and J lost 2 bases; unmatched junction nucleotides: 9.

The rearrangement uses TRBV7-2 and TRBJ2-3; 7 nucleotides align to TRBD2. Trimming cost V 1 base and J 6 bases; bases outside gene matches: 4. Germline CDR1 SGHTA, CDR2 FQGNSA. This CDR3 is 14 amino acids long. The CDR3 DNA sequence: TGTGCCAGCAGCTTAGAACGAGCGGGGGATACGCAGTATTTT. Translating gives CASSLERAGDTQYF.

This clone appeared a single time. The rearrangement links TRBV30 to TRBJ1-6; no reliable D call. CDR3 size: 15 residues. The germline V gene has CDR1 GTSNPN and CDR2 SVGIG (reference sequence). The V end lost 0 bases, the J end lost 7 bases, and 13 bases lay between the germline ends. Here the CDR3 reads CAWSVKDGLNSPLHF. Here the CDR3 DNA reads TGTGCCTGGAGTGTAAAAGACGGGTTGAATTCACCCCTCCACTTT.

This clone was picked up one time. This CDR3 is CASSPQEVGETQYF. For the CDR3, the DNA is TGTGCCAGCTCACCACAGGAGGTTGGTGAGACCCAGTACTTC. The chain couples TRBV18 to TRBJ2-5, with D possibly matching TRBD2 (5 bases). Germline CDR1 and CDR2: KGHSH and LQKENI. The CDR3 spans 14 residues. V was trimmed by 1 base and J by 5 bases, leaving 11 bases between them.

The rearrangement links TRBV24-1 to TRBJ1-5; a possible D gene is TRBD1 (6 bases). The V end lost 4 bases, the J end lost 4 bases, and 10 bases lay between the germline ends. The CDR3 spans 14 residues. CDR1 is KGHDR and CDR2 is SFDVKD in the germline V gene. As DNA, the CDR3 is TGTGCCACCAGTGAGTCAGGGGCTAATCAGCCCCAGCATTTT. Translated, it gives CATSESGANQPQHF.

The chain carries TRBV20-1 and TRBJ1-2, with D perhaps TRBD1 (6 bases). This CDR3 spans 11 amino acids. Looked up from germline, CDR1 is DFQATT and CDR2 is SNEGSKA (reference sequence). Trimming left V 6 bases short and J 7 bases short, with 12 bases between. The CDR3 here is CSAGRGVGYTF. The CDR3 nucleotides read TGCAGTGCGGGCAGGGGAGTTGGCTACACCTTC.

CDR3 region: CASSAGRGALPSNQPQHF. CDR3 sequence (DNA): TGTGCCAGTAGTGCTGGCAGGGGGGCCCTGCCAAGCAATCAGCCCCAGCATTTT. The chain is built from TRBV19 and TRBJ1-5, with TRBD1 matching 7 bases. V shed 5 bases, J shed 1 base, and the junction held 14 bases outside the gene matches. This CDR3 region has 18 residues. Germline-derived CDR1 and CDR2 are LNHDA and SQIVND (reference sequence).

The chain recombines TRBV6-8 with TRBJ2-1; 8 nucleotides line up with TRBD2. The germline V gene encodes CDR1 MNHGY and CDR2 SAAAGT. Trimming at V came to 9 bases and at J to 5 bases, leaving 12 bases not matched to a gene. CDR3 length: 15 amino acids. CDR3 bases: TGTGCCAGACGCCGACCTAGCGGGCTAAACAATGAGCAGTTCTTC. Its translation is CARRRPSGLNNEQFF.

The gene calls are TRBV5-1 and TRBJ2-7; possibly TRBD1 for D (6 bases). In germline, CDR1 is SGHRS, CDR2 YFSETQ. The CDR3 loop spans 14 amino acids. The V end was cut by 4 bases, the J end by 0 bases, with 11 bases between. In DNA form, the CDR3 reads TGCGCCAGCAGCCTGACGGACAGCTCCTACGAGCAGTACTTC. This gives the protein CASSLTDSSYEQYF.

The CDR3 here is CASSHRQGAYNEQFF. In DNA, the CDR3 is TGTGCCAGCAGTCACAGACAGGGGGCTTACAATGAGCAGTTCTTC. This chain uses TRBV28 with TRBJ2-1, with TRBD1 matching over 10 bases. Trimming at V came to 5 bases and at J to 4 bases, leaving 5 bases not matched to a gene. This CDR3 has 15 amino acids. Germline V lookup: CDR1 MDHEN, CDR2 SYDVKM.

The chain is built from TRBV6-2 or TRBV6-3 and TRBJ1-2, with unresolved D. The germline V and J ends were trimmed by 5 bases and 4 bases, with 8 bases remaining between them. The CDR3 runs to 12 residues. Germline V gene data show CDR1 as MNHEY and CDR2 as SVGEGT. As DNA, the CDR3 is TGTGCCAGCAGTGGGTACAGCTATGGCTACACCTTC. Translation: CASSGYSYGYTF.

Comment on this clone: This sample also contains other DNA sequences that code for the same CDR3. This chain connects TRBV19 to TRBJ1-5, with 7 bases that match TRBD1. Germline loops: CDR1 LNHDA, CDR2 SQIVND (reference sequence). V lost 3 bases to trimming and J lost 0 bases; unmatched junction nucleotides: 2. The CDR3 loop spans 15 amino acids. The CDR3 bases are TGTGCCAGTAGTATCGCAGGGGGTAGCAATCAGCCCCAGCATTTT. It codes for CASSIAGGSNQPQHF.

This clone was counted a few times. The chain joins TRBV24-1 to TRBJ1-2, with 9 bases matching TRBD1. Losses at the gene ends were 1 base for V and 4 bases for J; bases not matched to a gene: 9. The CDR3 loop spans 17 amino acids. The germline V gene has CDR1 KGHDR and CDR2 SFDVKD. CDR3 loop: CATSDFVAGQGTYGYTF. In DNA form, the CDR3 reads TGTGCCACCAGTGATTTTGTAGCGGGACAGGGCACCTATGGCTACACCTTC.

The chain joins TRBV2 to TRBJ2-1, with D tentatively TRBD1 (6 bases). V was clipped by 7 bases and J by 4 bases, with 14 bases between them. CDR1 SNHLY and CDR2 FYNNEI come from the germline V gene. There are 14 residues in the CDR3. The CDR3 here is CASNLERGYNEQFF. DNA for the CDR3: TGTGCCAGCAACTTAGAAAGGGGGTACAATGAGCAGTTCTTC.

As DNA, the CDR3 is TGTGCCAGCTCACAGGGGGGGAATGAGCAGTTCTTC. This translates into CASSQGGNEQFF. V is TRBV18 and J is TRBJ2-1, with a weak D call TRBD2 (7 bases). Germline V gene lookup returns CDR1 KGHSH and CDR2 LQKENI. Trimming removed 4 bases at V and 7 bases at J, with 8 bases between. This CDR3 region has 12 residues.

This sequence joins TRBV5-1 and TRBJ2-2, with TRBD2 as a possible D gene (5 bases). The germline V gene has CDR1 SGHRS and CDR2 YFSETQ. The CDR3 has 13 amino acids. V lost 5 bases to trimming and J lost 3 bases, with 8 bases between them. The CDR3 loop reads CASRPGYTGELFF. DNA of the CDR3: TGCGCCAGCAGGCCGGGGTACACCGGGGAGCTGTTTTTT.

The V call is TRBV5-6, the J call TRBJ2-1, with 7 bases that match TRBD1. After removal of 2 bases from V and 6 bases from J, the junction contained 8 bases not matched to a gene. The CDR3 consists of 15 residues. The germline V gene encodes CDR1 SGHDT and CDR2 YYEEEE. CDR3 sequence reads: CASSLPGQRLNEQFF. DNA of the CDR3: TGTGCCAGCAGCTTACCGGGACAGAGACTCAATGAGCAGTTCTTC.